This TCR beta chain originates from a study of T-cell reconstitution after alpha-beta-depleted transplantation in children. This clonotype showed up just a few times. This CDR3 comprises 14 residues. V gave up 3 bases and J gave up 8 bases, with 16 bases separating them. Unique molecular identifiers were incorporated during preparation of the TCRbeta library. TCRdb re-called the PCR reads through MiXCR, storing one row per CDR3 protein. The sample includes 450,000 to 600,000 distinct CDR3 sequences, 15% to 20% of them seen just once. The specimen was PBMCs from the stem cell graft donor, collected from the stem cell graft. The clonotype comes from a human donor who donated a stem cell graft to a child with acute lymphoblastic leukemia. The chain joins TRBV12-3 or TRBV12-4 to TRBJ1-2; D not resolved. The CDR3 protein is CASSFNSGRSGYTF. The CDR3 DNA reads TGTGCCAGCAGTTTCAATTCTGGCAGAAGCGGCTACACCTTC.